The 28 T cell receptor beta chains reported below all come from one sample, sequenced in a study of cytomegalovirus exposure and HLA in healthy donors. Both 60 Vbeta primers and 13 Jbeta primers went into the PCR. Using immunoSEQ multiplex PCR, the repertoire was profiled, and TCRdb retains in-frame clones only, with some absent. The sample carries around 52,000 clones, just under 85% recorded once. The source material was PBMCs. These receptor sequences come from a man in his forties in good health and CMV-seronegative.

This chain joins TRBV2 and TRBJ1-2, with 8 bases identical to TRBD1. Germline V gene data show CDR1 as SNHLY and CDR2 as FYNNEI. The ends lost 3 bases at V and 8 bases at J; junction bases unmatched: 11. The CDR3 length is 15 residues. The CDR3: CASSDTRGTGGGYTF. The CDR3 DNA is TGTGCCAGCAGTGACACAAGGGGGACAGGTGGAGGCTACACCTTC.

V usage is TRBV7-2 and J usage is TRBJ2-7, with D possibly matching TRBD1 (5 bases). Per the germline V gene, CDR1 is SGHTA and CDR2 is FQGNSA. CDR3 length: 12 amino acids. Trimming stripped 2 bases from V and 4 bases from J, with 6 bases between. CDR3 in DNA: TGTGCCAGCAGCTTAACAGGATACGAGCAGTACTTC. It yields the protein CASSLTGYEQYF.

This rearrangement joins TRBV7-9 to TRBJ1-1, with a possible D match to TRBD1 (6 bases). The V gene's germline CDR1 is SEHNR and CDR2 FQNEAQ (reference sequence). Deletions cut 7 bases from V and 0 bases from J, with 9 bases between. The CDR3 consists of 13 residues. CDR3 DNA sequence: TGTGCCAGCATAGGGGGTCTGAACACTGAAGCTTTCTTT. This codes for CASIGGLNTEAFF.

This clone was seen a single time. The chain employs TRBV29-1 and TRBJ2-1; TRBD2 aligns across 9 bases. CDR3 length: 14 amino acids. Germline-derived CDR1 and CDR2 are SQVTM and ANQGSEA. V shed 6 bases and J 8 bases; nucleotides not matched to a gene: 11. The CDR3 nucleotides read TGCAGCGTCCCAGGGCGGGGGGGCCTCTATGAGCAGTTCTTC. It codes for CSVPGRGGLYEQFF.

The chain uses TRBV5-1 and TRBJ2-3; D is ambiguous. Germline loops: CDR1 SGHRS, CDR2 YFSETQ. The CDR3 totals 14 residues. V was pared by 6 bases and J by 3 bases, with 14 bases between. The CDR3 spells CASTIEGVTDTQYF. As DNA, the CDR3 is TGCGCCAGCACCATCGAAGGAGTGACAGATACGCAGTATTTT.

The V call is TRBV6-5, the J call TRBJ1-1; D is uncertain. This CDR3 has 13 amino acids. Trimming shortened V by 2 bases and J by 1 base, and 5 bases separated the two germline ends. The germline CDR1 and CDR2 sequences are MNHEY and SVGAGI. The CDR3 reads CASSYNGNTEAFF. The CDR3 coding sequence is TGTGCCAGCAGTTACAACGGGAACACTGAAGCTTTCTTT.

The V call is TRBV5-5, the J call TRBJ2-1; maybe TRBD2 (6 bases). Germline lookup yields CDR1 SGHKS and CDR2 YYEKEE (reference sequence). Deletions cut 4 bases from V and 8 bases from J, with 31 bases between. The CDR3 is 19 amino acids. The CDR3 sequence: CASSPIDVWRGRGMYEQFF. The CDR3 coding sequence is TGTGCCAGCAGCCCGATTGACGTGTGGAGGGGCCGGGGTATGTATGAGCAGTTCTTC. The full variable domain, rest sourced from reference TRBV5-5 and TRBJ2-1, is DAGVTQSPTHLIKTRGQQVTLRCSPISGHKSVSWYQQVLGQGPQFIFQYYEKEERGRGNFPDRFSARQFPNYSSELNVNALLLGDSALYLCASSPIDVWRGRGMYEQFFGPGTRLTVL.

This clone was seen a few times. The V call is TRBV30, the J call TRBJ2-1; 10 positions agree with TRBD2. This CDR3 is 13 amino acids long. Germline V gene sequence: CDR1 GTSNPN, CDR2 SVGIG (reference sequence). V trimming: 4 bases; J trimming: 9 bases; junction bases outside the gene matches: 6. CDR3 protein: CAWTSGGSGEQFF. DNA for the CDR3: TGTGCCTGGACTAGCGGGGGTTCGGGTGAGCAGTTCTTC.

This clone is a singleton in its sample. CDR3: CSVPPRGGSYNEQFF. In DNA, the CDR3 is TGCAGCGTTCCCCCGCGGGGGGGATCCTACAATGAGCAGTTCTTC. This sequence joins TRBV29-1 and TRBJ2-1; 9 positions match TRBD2. V shed 5 bases and J 1 base; nucleotides not matched to a gene: 6. This CDR3 contains 15 residues. Germline V gene lookup returns CDR1 SQVTM and CDR2 ANQGSEA.

The rearrangement joins TRBV4-3 to TRBJ2-7, with D possibly being TRBD1 (7 bases). The CDR3 extends over 14 amino acids. The germline V and J ends were trimmed by 0 bases and 4 bases, with 10 bases remaining between them. Germline CDR1 reads LGHNA; CDR2 reads YSLEER. CDR3 sequence reads: CASSQEQGRYEQYF. CDR3 bases: TGCGCCAGCAGCCAAGAACAGGGGAGGTACGAGCAGTACTTC.

This clone is a singleton in its sample. The chain joins TRBV18 to TRBJ1-1; 7 bases fit TRBD1. The CDR3 is 14 residues long. The V segment lost 2 bases and the J segment 7 bases; nucleotides outside the gene matches: 7. The germline CDR1 and CDR2 sequences are KGHSH and LQKENI. CDR3 region: CASSPSSGGNEAFF. CDR3 nucleotide sequence: TGTGCCAGCTCACCATCTTCAGGGGGAAATGAAGCTTTCTTT.

In this sample, this clone turned up once. The chain has TRBV11-2 and TRBJ2-3; 8 bases are shared with TRBD2. Germline V CDR1 and CDR2: SGHAT, FQNNGV. The CDR3 runs to 15 residues. V lost 7 bases and J lost 6; bases outside the gene matches: 12. The CDR3 reads CASKGSGDDWDTQYF. The CDR3 DNA reads TGTGCCAGCAAGGGTAGCGGGGACGATTGGGATACGCAGTATTTT.

This clone was picked up a small number of times. The CDR3 loop reads CASSEATGGQPQHF. The CDR3 bases are TGTGCCAGCAGTGAAGCGACAGGGGGTCAGCCCCAGCATTTT. The chain has TRBV6-1 and TRBJ1-5; 9 bases match TRBD1. Germline V gene lookup returns CDR1 MNHNS and CDR2 SASEGT. V lost 0 bases, J lost 6 bases, and 0 bases stayed unmatched. The CDR3 has 14 amino acids.

CDR3 in amino acids: CASSPLSGHSSYNEQFF. CDR3 sequence (DNA): TGTGCCAGCTCACCACTTTCTGGACACAGCTCCTACAATGAGCAGTTCTTC. The chain has TRBV18 and TRBJ2-1, with D possibly being TRBD1 (5 bases). CDR3 length equals 17 residues. With 1 base removed from V and 0 bases from J, the gap between germline ends came to 13 bases. Germline CDR1 reads KGHSH; CDR2 reads LQKENI.

The gene calls are TRBV5-1 and TRBJ1-1; D gene unclear. With 0 bases removed from V and 7 bases from J, the gap between germline ends came to 13 bases. The CDR3 totals 14 residues. CDR1 is SGHRS, CDR2 YFSETQ, per germline. As DNA, the CDR3 is TGCGCCAGCAGCTTGGGGCGGCAGCTAAATGAAGCTTTCTTT. Translated, it gives CASSLGRQLNEAFF.

This clone has just a few counts. The rearrangement uses TRBV10-1 and TRBJ1-1; perhaps TRBD1 as D (6 bases). This CDR3 comprises 14 residues. V lost 5 bases to trimming and J lost 1 base, with 11 bases between them. Germline V gives CDR1 WNHNN, CDR2 SYGVQD (reference sequence). CDR3 in amino acids: CASSHRAQNTEAFF. The CDR3 nucleotides read TGCGCCAGCAGTCACAGGGCACAGAACACTGAAGCTTTCTTT.

The genes are TRBV15 and TRBJ2-2; D is undetermined. The CDR3 sequence is 14 residues long. Trimming stripped 0 bases from V and 6 bases from J, with 8 bases between. From germline, CDR1 is LNHNV and CDR2 YYDKDF (reference sequence). The CDR3 DNA is TGTGCCACCAGCAGAGAATCATCATCCGGGGAGCTGTTTTTT. Translated: CATSRESSSGELFF.

This rearrangement joins TRBV27 to TRBJ2-3; D ambiguous. Trimming left V 4 bases short and J 3 bases short, with 14 bases between. This CDR3 region has 15 residues. Germline values: CDR1 MNHEY, CDR2 SMNVEV (reference sequence). This CDR3 reads CASSYSGLTTDTQYF. The CDR3 bases are TGTGCCAGCAGTTATAGTGGCTTGACTACAGATACGCAGTATTTT.

This clone was observed a handful of times. The rearrangement joins TRBV4-3 to TRBJ1-1; D is uncertain. Trimming stripped 4 bases from V and 4 bases from J, with 16 bases between. Germline V lookup: CDR1 LGHNA, CDR2 YSLEER. The CDR3 has 15 amino acids. The DNA for the CDR3 is TGCGCCAGCAGCCCCAACGGGGAGGGTGGCACTGAAGCTTTCTTT. This codes for CASSPNGEGGTEAFF.

The J gene is TRBJ1-4, the V gene TRBV18, with D possibly TRBD1 on 6 matching bases. CDR3 size: 18 residues. Trimming removed 3 bases from V and 5 bases from J, with 22 bases in between. Germline CDR1 is KGHSH and CDR2 is LQKENI. The CDR3 DNA sequence: TGTGCCAGCTCACCCCGAGATGTCTCGGACAGCGAGAATGAAAAACTGTTTTTT. As protein: CASSPRDVSDSENEKLFF.

This clone was observed a handful of times. The rearrangement links TRBV11-2 to TRBJ1-1; D uncertain. The length of the CDR3 is 13 residues. The germline V gene encodes CDR1 SGHAT and CDR2 FQNNGV. The V end lost 5 bases, the J end lost 0 bases, and 7 bases lay between the germline ends. The CDR3 nucleotides are TGTGCCAGCAGCGAAGGAGTGAACACTGAAGCTTTCTTT. It translates to CASSEGVNTEAFF.

CDR3 coding DNA: TGTGCCTCAGAGGACACCCACTACGAGCAGTACTTC. Translation gives CASEDTHYEQYF. The V call is TRBV19, the J call TRBJ2-7; maybe TRBD1 (5 bases). Trimming cost V 11 bases and J 3 bases, with 14 bases left between them. The CDR3 length is 12 residues. Per the germline V gene, CDR1 is LNHDA and CDR2 is SQIVND (reference sequence).

A single count supports this clone. This sequence joins TRBV7-2 and TRBJ2-7; TRBD1 aligns across 9 bases. Losses at the gene ends were 2 bases for V and 7 bases for J; bases not matched to a gene: 12. This CDR3 spans 16 amino acids. Germline-derived CDR1 and CDR2 are SGHTA and FQGNSA. CDR3 in amino acids: CASSLTGPRQGGEQYF. The CDR3 DNA sequence: TGTGCCAGCAGCTTAACGGGCCCCCGACAGGGGGGGGAGCAGTACTTC.

V and J are TRBV28 and TRBJ2-1; TRBD2 agrees at 8 bases. The CDR3 consists of 16 residues. In germline, CDR1 is MDHEN, CDR2 SYDVKM. V shed 4 bases and J 4 bases; nucleotides not matched to a gene: 9. CDR3 in DNA: TGTGCCAGCAGTTCCCCCGCAGCGGGGGCTTACAATGAGCAGTTCTTC. Its protein is CASSSPAAGAYNEQFF.

This clone was seen a handful of times. The chain couples TRBV6-6 to TRBJ1-4; D may be TRBD1 (6 bases). CDR3 length equals 15 residues. The germline V and J ends were trimmed by 7 bases and 5 bases, with 17 bases remaining between them. Germline values: CDR1 MNHNY, CDR2 SVGAGI (reference sequence). The CDR3 DNA reads TGTGCCAGCAACGGCCGGGGGGCCTTCAATGAAAAACTGTTTTTT. Protein sequence: CASNGRGAFNEKLFF.

This clone was observed a few times. The chain links TRBV6-5 to TRBJ1-6, with 8 bases that match TRBD1. Trimming at V came to 7 bases and at J to 8 bases, leaving 4 bases not matched to a gene. This CDR3 is 13 amino acids long. Germline V lookup: CDR1 MNHEY, CDR2 SVGAGI. The CDR3 DNA reads TGTGCCAGCACAGGGGGCACGGATTCACCCCTCCACTTT. Translating it yields CASTGGTDSPLHF.

The chain combines TRBV4-3 with TRBJ2-3, with unresolved D. Germline assignment: CDR1 LGHNA and CDR2 YSLEER. This CDR3 contains 13 residues. V was cut by 0 bases and J by 6 bases, with 7 bases left in between. The DNA for the CDR3 is TGCGCCAGCAGCCAAGATTACGGGGATACGCAGTATTTT. Protein: CASSQDYGDTQYF.

V usage is TRBV19 and J usage is TRBJ1-5; unclear D gene. This CDR3 comprises 13 residues. V lost 10 bases, J lost 5 bases, and 15 bases lay in between. Germline values: CDR1 LNHDA, CDR2 SQIVND (reference sequence). The CDR3 protein is CATWNLGYQPQHF. CDR3 in DNA: TGTGCCACCTGGAACCTAGGTTATCAGCCCCAGCATTTT.